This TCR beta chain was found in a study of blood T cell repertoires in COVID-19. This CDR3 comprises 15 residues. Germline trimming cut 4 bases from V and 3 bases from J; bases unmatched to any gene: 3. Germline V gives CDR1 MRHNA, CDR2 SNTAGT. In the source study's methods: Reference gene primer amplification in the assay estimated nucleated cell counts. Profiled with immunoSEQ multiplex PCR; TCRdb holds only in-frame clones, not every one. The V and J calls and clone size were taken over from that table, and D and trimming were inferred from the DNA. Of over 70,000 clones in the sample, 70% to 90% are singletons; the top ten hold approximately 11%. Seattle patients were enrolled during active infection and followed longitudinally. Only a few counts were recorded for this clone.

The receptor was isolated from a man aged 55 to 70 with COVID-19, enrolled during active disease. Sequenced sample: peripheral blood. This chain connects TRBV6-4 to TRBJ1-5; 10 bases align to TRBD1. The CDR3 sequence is CASSVTGGNNQPQHF. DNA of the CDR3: TGTGCCAGCAGTGTGACAGGGGGCAACAATCAGCCCCAGCATTTT.